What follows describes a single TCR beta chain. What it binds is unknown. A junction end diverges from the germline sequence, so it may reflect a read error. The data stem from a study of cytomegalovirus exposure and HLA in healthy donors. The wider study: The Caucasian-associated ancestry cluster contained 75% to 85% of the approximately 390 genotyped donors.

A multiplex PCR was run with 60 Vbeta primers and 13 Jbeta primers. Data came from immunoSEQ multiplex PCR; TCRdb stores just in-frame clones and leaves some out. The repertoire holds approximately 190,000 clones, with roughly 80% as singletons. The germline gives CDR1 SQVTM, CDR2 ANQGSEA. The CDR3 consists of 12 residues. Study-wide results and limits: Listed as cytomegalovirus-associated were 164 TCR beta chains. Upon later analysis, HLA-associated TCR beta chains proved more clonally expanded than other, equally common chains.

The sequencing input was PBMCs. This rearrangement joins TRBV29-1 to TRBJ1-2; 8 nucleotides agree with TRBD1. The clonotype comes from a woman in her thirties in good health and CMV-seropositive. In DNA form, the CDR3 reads TGCAGCGCTCGGATTGCGGACAGGGCGTCCTTCTTC. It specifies CSARIADRASFF.